This T cell receptor beta chain was obtained from a study of cytomegalovirus exposure and HLA in healthy donors. Study-wide results and caveats: Among TCR sequences, most were rare, though some public TCRs appeared in many donors. TCR beta chains numbering 164 were designated cytomegalovirus-associated.

A note on this clone: Its antigen remains unknown.

The CDR3 has 15 residues. V lost 4 bases to trimming and J lost 5 bases; unmatched junction nucleotides: 9. The germline gives CDR1 SGHAT, CDR2 FQNNGV. The donors were members of the validation cohort, which comprised about 130 subjects and was separate from the first cohort of several hundred subjects. Method: immunoSEQ multiplex PCR; TCRdb's copy keeps in-frame clones and lacks some. This table has under 200,000 clones, roughly nine tenths appearing once. The sequenced sample consisted of PBMCs. The clonotype comes from a woman in her 30s in good health and CMV-seronegative. The gene calls are TRBV11-2 and TRBJ2-5; TRBD2 agrees at 8 bases. For the CDR3, the DNA is TGTGCCAGCAGCTGGGGCAGCGGGAGCAGGGAGACCCAGTACTTC. This gives the protein CASSWGSGSRETQYF.